This entry describes one TCR beta chain. This sample is drawn from a study of blood T cell repertoires in COVID-19. Turning to the study itself: From T cells, B-cell-depleted T cells, or PBMCs came the material, which was cDNA or gDNA.

The germline gives CDR1 SGHAT, CDR2 FQNNGV. This CDR3 contains 14 residues. V gave up 4 bases and J gave up 1 base, with 11 bases separating them. TCRdb's table, derived via immunoSEQ multiplex PCR, lists solely in-frame clones and lacks some. This table has about 210,000 clones, approximately 84% appearing once. This receptor was obtained from a woman between 50 and 59 years old with active or convalescent COVID-19. The rearrangement links TRBV11-2 to TRBJ2-7; tentative D call: TRBD2 (5 bases). The specimen was peripheral blood. This chain's CDR3 is CASSYTPGSYEQYF. In nucleotides, the CDR3 is TGTGCCAGCAGCTACACTCCGGGGTCCTACGAGCAGTACTTC.